The 19 T cell receptor beta chains presented below share a single source sample, sequenced in a study of early T cells in non-severe SARS-CoV-2 infection. One entry per CDR3 protein results from TCRdb running MiXCR on the 5' RACE reads. The sample lists tens of thousands of distinct CDR3 sequences; about 5% were seen once. The starting material was whole blood, obtained at baseline. These receptors originate from an adult who was a healthcare worker with PCR-confirmed SARS-CoV-2 infection or an uninfected control (not recorded which).

The table lists this clonotype with many counts. This sequence joins TRBV29-1 and TRBJ2-7; 12 bases fit TRBD2. The CDR3 is made up of 15 amino acids. J was trimmed by 3 bases and V by 2 bases; bases with no gene match: 5. Germline V gene lookup returns CDR1 SQVTM and CDR2 ANQGSEA. In nucleotides, the CDR3 is TGCAGCGTTGAACTAGCGGGAGGGGATGACTACGAGCAGTACTTC. It yields the protein CSVELAGGDDYEQYF.

This chain links TRBV5-1 with TRBJ1-1; perhaps TRBD1 as D (5 bases). Germline CDR1 reads SGHRS; CDR2 reads YFSETQ. V was clipped by 0 bases and J by 5 bases, with 11 bases between them. This CDR3 comprises 14 residues. The CDR3 reads CASSLEQEGTEAFF. In DNA, the CDR3 is TGCGCCAGCAGCTTGGAGCAGGAGGGGACTGAAGCTTTCTTT.

In this sample, this clonotype turned up a few times. This chain joins TRBV29-1 and TRBJ2-2, with D possibly TRBD1 on 7 matching bases. Per the germline V gene, CDR1 is SQVTM and CDR2 is ANQGSEA. Trimming removed 2 bases from V and 1 base from J, with 14 bases in between. The CDR3 is 16 residues long. DNA of the CDR3: TGCAGCGTTGAATTACGGGGGACAGAGAACACCGGGGAGCTGTTTTTT. It translates to CSVELRGTENTGELFF.

The CDR3 sequence is CASSAGTGSSYEQYF. As DNA, the CDR3 is TGTGCCAGCAGCGCCGGGACGGGGAGCTCCTACGAGCAGTACTTC. The chain links TRBV7-9 to TRBJ2-7, with D possibly being TRBD1 or TRBD2 (5 bases each). The CDR3 is made up of 15 amino acids. V was pared by 5 bases and J by 0 bases, with 14 bases between. CDR1 SEHNR and CDR2 FQNEAQ come from the germline V gene (reference sequence).

This clonotype was picked up one time. V gene TRBV27 combines with J gene TRBJ1-2; D is unclear. V was shortened by 5 bases and J by 3 bases, with 10 bases between the two germline ends. The CDR3 covers 13 residues. CDR1 is MNHEY and CDR2 is SMNVEV in the germline V gene (reference sequence). The CDR3 nucleotides read TGTGCCAGCAGTCCTGGAGAGTACTATGGCTACACCTTC. It translates to CASSPGEYYGYTF.

This clonotype was observed many times. This rearrangement joins TRBV29-1 to TRBJ1-1, with D maybe TRBD1 (5 bases). V was clipped by 2 bases and J by 0 bases, with 13 bases between them. This CDR3 has 15 amino acids. Germline assignment: CDR1 SQVTM and CDR2 ANQGSEA. CDR3 DNA sequence: TGCAGCGTTGAAAGGGGTCAGGACCTGAACACTGAAGCTTTCTTT. Its protein product is CSVERGQDLNTEAFF. Full variable domain (remainder filled in from reference TRBV29-1 and TRBJ1-1): SAVISQKPSRDICQRGTSLTIQCQVDSQVTMMFWYRQQPGQSLTLIATANQGSEATYESGFVIDKFPISRPNLTFSTLTVSNMSPEDSSIYLCSVERGQDLNTEAFFGQGTRLTVV.

The chain combines TRBV7-2 with TRBJ2-3; TRBD2 aligns across 12 bases. V was pared by 5 bases and J by 5 bases, with 14 bases of the junction left unmatched. The CDR3 contains 18 residues. Germline V gene data show CDR1 as SGHTA and CDR2 as FQGNSA. The CDR3 protein is CASSRWSSGRAVVDTQYF. The CDR3 DNA reads as TGTGCCAGCAGCCGATGGTCTAGCGGGAGGGCCGTGGTAGATACGCAGTATTTT.

The chain couples TRBV5-1 to TRBJ1-3; D is possibly TRBD1 (6 bases). The CDR3 has 14 residues. Per germline, CDR1 SGHRS and CDR2 YFSETQ. V gave up 0 bases and J gave up 2 bases, with 6 bases separating them. The CDR3 sequence: CASSLDRAGNTIYF. DNA of the CDR3: TGCGCCAGCAGCTTGGACAGGGCTGGAAACACCATATATTTT.

The chain combines TRBV12-3 or TRBV12-4 with TRBJ2-3; 13 bases agree with TRBD2. This CDR3 is 17 amino acids long. V shed 2 bases and J 4 bases; nucleotides not matched to a gene: 6. This chain's CDR3 is CASSLRTSGRASDTQYF. The DNA of the CDR3 is TGTGCCAGCAGTTTACGAACTAGCGGGAGGGCGTCAGATACGCAGTATTTT.

This clonotype has ten or more counts. This sequence joins TRBV11-2 and TRBJ2-2, with 8 positions matching TRBD1. The CDR3 contains 15 residues. V lost 4 bases to trimming and J lost 11 bases; unmatched junction nucleotides: 12. CDR1 and CDR2 from the germline V gene are SGHAT and FQNNGV. The CDR3 DNA is TGTGCCAGCAGCTCGGGACTGACAGGGGCTCTTGAGCTGTTTTTT. Its translation: CASSSGLTGALELFF. Combining the CDR3 with reference TRBV11-2 and TRBJ2-2 gives the whole variable domain EAGVAQSPRYKIIEKRQSVAFWCNPISGHATLYWYQQILGQGPKLLIQFQNNGVVDDSQLPKDRFSAERLKGVDSTLKIQPAKLEDSAVYLCASSSGLTGALELFFGEGSRLTVL.

This clonotype came up a few times. The rearrangement joins TRBV7-9 to TRBJ2-1; possible D gene TRBD1, 6 bases. The CDR3 spans 18 residues. Germline V gives CDR1 SEHNR, CDR2 FQNEAQ (reference sequence). The ends were cut back, 1 base at V and 8 bases at J, with 24 bases in the middle. CDR3 protein: CASSLGGLDHLGFDEQFF. The CDR3 nucleotides read TGTGCCAGCAGCTTAGGGGGGCTTGACCACCTGGGTTTCGATGAGCAGTTCTTC.

This clonotype was recorded many times. V usage is TRBV6-6 and J usage is TRBJ1-4, with TRBD1 identical over 9 bases. The CDR3 is 17 residues long. CDR1 is MNHNY and CDR2 is SVGAGI in the germline V gene (reference sequence). After removal of 7 bases from V and 7 bases from J, the junction contained 16 bases not matched to a gene. The CDR3 sequence is CASNNPHVGQGGEKLFF. The CDR3, as DNA: TGTGCCAGCAACAATCCCCACGTGGGACAGGGTGGTGAAAAACTGTTTTTT.

The CDR3 loop reads CASGRFLGETQYF. Written as DNA, the CDR3 is TGTGCTAGTGGTCGCTTCTTGGGAGAGACCCAGTACTTC. The chain uses TRBV12-5 and TRBJ2-5; D not certain. CDR1 is LGHNT and CDR2 is FRNRAP in the germline V gene. V was trimmed by 5 bases and J by 4 bases, leaving 11 bases between them. The CDR3 is 13 residues long.

A few counts support this clonotype. The chain links TRBV11-2 to TRBJ2-7, with no clear D. The V gene lost 4 bases and the J gene lost 3 bases, with 1 base spanning the gap. Germline V lookup: CDR1 SGHAT, CDR2 FQNNGV. The CDR3 has 10 amino acids. The CDR3 reads CASSYYEQYF. As DNA, the CDR3 is TGTGCCAGCAGCTACTACGAGCAGTACTTC. The full variable domain, with the rest looked up from reference TRBV11-2 and TRBJ2-7, is EAGVAQSPRYKIIEKRQSVAFWCNPISGHATLYWYQQILGQGPKLLIQFQNNGVVDDSQLPKDRFSAERLKGVDSTLKIQPAKLEDSAVYLCASSYYEQYFGPGTRLTVT.

This chain links TRBV29-1 with TRBJ2-1, with 7 bases matching TRBD2. The CDR3 runs 15 residues. The ends lost 2 bases at V and 4 bases at J; junction bases unmatched: 8. CDR1 and CDR2 (germline): SQVTM, ANQGSEA. CDR3 DNA: TGCAGCGTTGAAAGTGCGGGAGTAGGGTACAATGAGCAGTTCTTC. It yields the protein CSVESAGVGYNEQFF.

This clonotype was recorded many times. The gene calls are TRBV5-4 and TRBJ1-2; D is possibly TRBD1 (6 bases). Germline CDR1 is SGHNT and CDR2 is YYREEE (reference sequence). The CDR3 length is 16 residues. Trimming removed 0 bases at V and 4 bases at J, with 16 bases between. The CDR3 loop reads CASSLAIGGLGYGYTF. CDR3 DNA: TGTGCCAGCAGCTTGGCCATTGGGGGCCTTGGCTATGGCTACACCTTC. Drawing the rest from reference TRBV5-4 and TRBJ1-2, the complete variable domain is ETGVTQSPTHLIKTRGQQVTLRCSSQSGHNTVSWYQQALGQGPQFIFQYYREEENGRGNFPPRFSGLQFPNYSSELNVNALELDDSALYLCASSLAIGGLGYGYTFGSGTRLTVV.

This clonotype was observed a few times. In nucleotides, the CDR3 is TGTGCCAGCAGCCCTAGCGGGAGGGTGGATACGCAGTATTTT. This codes for CASSPSGRVDTQYF. V gene TRBV7-2 combines with J gene TRBJ2-3; 12 nucleotides line up with TRBD2. This CDR3 comprises 14 residues. Per germline, CDR1 SGHTA and CDR2 FQGNSA. J was trimmed by 6 bases and V by 5 bases; bases with no gene match: 3.

This clonotype was counted at least ten times. In DNA form, the CDR3 reads TGCAGCGTGCCCGACCGGGACCTGAACTATGGCTACACCTTC. Protein: CSVPDRDLNYGYTF. The J gene is TRBJ1-2, the V gene TRBV29-1, with a weak D call TRBD1 (5 bases). Germline assignment: CDR1 SQVTM and CDR2 ANQGSEA. The CDR3 has 14 residues. V was clipped by 6 bases and J by 2 bases, with 16 bases between them.

There are many counts of this clonotype. The gene calls are TRBV4-2 and TRBJ2-7; no firm D call. The V and J ends lost 4 bases and 4 bases respectively, with 17 bases between them. The CDR3 length is 15 residues. Germline V gives CDR1 LGHNA, CDR2 YNFKEQ. The CDR3 bases are TGTGCCAGCAGCCTCGAAAGGAGCGCGGATTACGAGCAGTACTTC. Translation: CASSLERSADYEQYF.